This is a list of T cell receptor beta chains from one sample in a study of vaccination and CD4 T cells after COVID-19. TCRdb recomputed calls from the PCR reads with MiXCR, one row per CDR3 protein. The data contain 14,000 to 15,000 distinct CDR3 sequences, about 55% of them singletons. These receptors' targets are unknown. This specimen was CD4+ T cells from blood, cultured in vitro, taken before SARS-CoV-2 vaccination. These receptors were obtained from a human donor who had recovered from COVID-19. Both conserved end residues are part of each CDR3. Each record gives: J gene, V gene, D gene, clone size, CDR3 protein, CDR3 DNA. D genes are given only for firm matches. Not all rows give a size; the values are once, few, many and, for expanded clones, a class.

J: TRBJ2-5
V: TRBV7-3
D: TRBD1
size: -
CDR3: CASSLTQGARETQYF
DNA: TGTGCCAGCAGCTTAACGCAGGGGGCGAGGGAGACCCAGTACTTC

J: TRBJ1-3
V: TRBV10-3
D: TRBD1
size: once
CDR3: CAISESRGGDTGNTIYF
DNA: TGTGCCATCAGTGAGTCACGAGGGGGCGATACCGGAAACACCATATATTTT

J: TRBJ2-3
V: TRBV20-1
D: -
size: -
CDR3: CSASGPLGTDTQYF
DNA: TGCAGTGCTAGTGGTCCACTAGGCACAGATACGCAGTATTTT

J: TRBJ2-1
V: TRBV14
D: -
size: -
CDR3: CASSQLLRLGGGDEQFF
DNA: TGTGCCAGCAGCCAACTCCTCCGACTAGGGGGGGGGGATGAGCAGTTCTTC

J: TRBJ2-3
V: TRBV15
D: -
size: -
CDR3: CATSRVLDSYTDTQYF
DNA: TGTGCCACCAGCAGAGTACTGGACTCGTACACAGATACGCAGTATTTT

J: TRBJ1-1
V: TRBV7-8
D: -
size: -
CDR3: CASVDPGGNTEAFF
DNA: TGTGCCAGCGTAGACCCCGGGGGAAACACTGAAGCTTTCTTT

J: TRBJ2-5
V: TRBV11-2
D: -
size: -
CDR3: CASSLAGMETQYF
DNA: TGTGCCAGCAGCCTCGCGGGGATGGAGACCCAGTACTTC

J: TRBJ1-4
V: TRBV19
D: -
size: -
CDR3: CASRQQGTNEKLFF
DNA: TGTGCCAGTAGACAACAGGGAACTAATGAAAAACTGTTTTTT

J: TRBJ1-6
V: TRBV27
D: TRBD1
size: few
CDR3: CASSLWDRNSPLHF
DNA: TGTGCCAGCAGTTTATGGGACAGAAATTCACCCCTCCACTTT

J: TRBJ2-5
V: TRBV20-1
D: TRBD2
size: -
CDR3: CSARVAGEETQYF
DNA: TGCAGTGCTAGAGTTGCGGGGGAAGAGACCCAGTACTTC

J: TRBJ1-5
V: TRBV20-1
D: TRBD1
size: -
CDR3: CSARRGQGGGNQPQHF
DNA: TGCAGTGCTAGGAGGGGACAGGGTGGGGGGAATCAGCCCCAGCATTTT

J: TRBJ1-4
V: TRBV6-5
D: TRBD1
size: once
CDR3: CASSSGQDNEKLFF
DNA: TGTGCCAGCAGTTCGGGACAGGACAATGAAAAACTGTTTTTT

J: TRBJ2-7
V: TRBV27
D: -
size: -
CDR3: CASSPRSGLHEQYF
DNA: TGTGCCAGCAGTCCCCGGAGTGGACTCCACGAGCAGTACTTC

J: TRBJ2-7
V: TRBV7-2
D: TRBD2
size: -
CDR3: CASSPGLAGVYEQYF
DNA: TGTGCCAGCAGCCCGGGACTAGCGGGAGTATACGAGCAGTACTTC

J: TRBJ2-7
V: TRBV20-1
D: TRBD2
size: -
CDR3: CSARDLGGRADEQYF
DNA: TGCAGTGCTAGAGATTTGGGCGGGAGGGCGGACGAGCAGTACTTC

J: TRBJ1-1
V: TRBV6-1
D: -
size: -
CDR3: CASIPIGGANTEAFF
DNA: TGTGCCAGCATCCCCATCGGGGGGGCGAACACTGAAGCTTTCTTT

J: TRBJ1-5
V: TRBV20-1
D: -
size: few
CDR3: CSALGQHQPQHF
DNA: TGCAGTGCCCTGGGACAACATCAGCCCCAGCATTTT

J: TRBJ1-5
V: TRBV6-1
D: TRBD1
size: -
CDR3: CATRPGGINQPQHF
DNA: TGTGCCACCAGGCCAGGGGGCATCAATCAGCCCCAGCATTTT